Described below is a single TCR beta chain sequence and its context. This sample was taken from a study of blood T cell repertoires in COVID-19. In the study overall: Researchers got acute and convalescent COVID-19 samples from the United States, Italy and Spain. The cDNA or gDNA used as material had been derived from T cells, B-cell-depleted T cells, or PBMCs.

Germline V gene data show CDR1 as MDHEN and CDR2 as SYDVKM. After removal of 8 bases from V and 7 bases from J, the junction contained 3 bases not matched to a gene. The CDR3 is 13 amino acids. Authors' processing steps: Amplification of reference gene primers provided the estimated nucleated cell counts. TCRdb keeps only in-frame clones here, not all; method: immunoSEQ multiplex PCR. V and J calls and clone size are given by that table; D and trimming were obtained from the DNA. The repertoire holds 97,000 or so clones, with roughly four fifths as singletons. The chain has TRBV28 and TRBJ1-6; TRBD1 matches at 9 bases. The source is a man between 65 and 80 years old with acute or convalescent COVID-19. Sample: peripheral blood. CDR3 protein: CASQGQGNSPLHF. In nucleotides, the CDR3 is TGTGCCAGCCAGGGACAGGGAAATTCACCCCTCCACTTT.